The 12 T cell receptor beta chains reported below all come from one sample, sequenced in a study of OX40 agonist ivuxolimab in advanced cancers. Generated by immunoSEQ multiplex PCR, the TCRdb table keeps only in-frame clones and is missing some. The sample lists about 45,000 clones, approximately 89% seen once, with approximately 13% in the top ten. Sequencing used CD4+ or CD8+ T cells sorted from blood, obtained in a trial of the OX40 agonist ivuxolimab. These receptors were obtained from an adult with an advanced solid tumor such as melanoma, head and neck, liver or kidney cancer.

V and J are TRBV7-9 and TRBJ2-5; possibly TRBD1 for D (6 bases). The end of the DNA is better explained by TRBJ2-7, so the J call may be wrong. CDR1 SEHNR and CDR2 FQNEAQ come from the germline V gene (reference sequence). This CDR3 comprises 13 residues. The CDR3, as DNA: TGTGCCAGCAGCAGACAGGATTCCTACGAGCAGTACTTC. Amino acid sequence: CASSRQDSYEQYF.

The genes are TRBV5-8 and TRBJ1-4; tentatively, D is TRBD1 (5 bases). The CDR3 consists of 18 residues. Germline CDR1 is SGHTS and CDR2 is YDEGEE. The V and J ends lost 4 bases and 2 bases respectively, with 21 bases between them. As DNA, the CDR3 is TGTGCCAGCAGCCCCGGAGGTGAGGGGCTAGGGACTAATGAAAAACTGTTTTTT. Translation gives CASSPGGEGLGTNEKLFF. The whole variable domain, remainder taken from reference TRBV5-8 and TRBJ1-4, is EAGVTQSPTHLIKTRGQQATLRCSPISGHTSVYWYQQALGLGLQFLLWYDEGEERNRGNFPPRFSGRQFPNYSSELNVNALELEDSALYLCASSPGGEGLGTNEKLFFGSGTQLSVL.

The chain is built from TRBV6-5 and TRBJ1-2; D is possibly TRBD1 (6 bases). The CDR3 spans 15 residues. The germline V and J ends were trimmed by 7 bases and 3 bases, with 18 bases remaining between them. Germline CDR1 is MNHEY and CDR2 is SVGAGI. CDR3 loop: CASKRGGFGDYGYTF. CDR3 bases: TGTGCCAGCAAAAGAGGGGGTTTCGGGGACTATGGCTACACCTTC.

J is TRBJ1-2 and V is TRBV11-2, with D uncertain. The germline gives CDR1 SGHAT, CDR2 FQNNGV. Trimming took off 2 bases at V and 8 bases at J, with 12 bases between the two ends. CDR3 length equals 13 residues. The CDR3 here is CASSLLVTVGYTF. The CDR3, as DNA: TGTGCCAGCAGCTTACTCGTCACCGTGGGCTACACCTTC.

The chain combines TRBV7-9 with TRBJ1-3; D possibly corresponds to TRBD1 (6 bases). CDR1 is SEHNR, CDR2 FQNEAQ, per germline (reference sequence). This CDR3 contains 16 residues. Between the trimmed V and J ends, which lost 3 bases and 2 bases, there was a span of 14 bases. CDR3 DNA sequence: TGTGCCAGCAGCTTGGCGAACCAGGGGCCTGGAAACACCATATATTTT. Encoded protein: CASSLANQGPGNTIYF.

The V gene is TRBV2, the J gene TRBJ2-3, with D perhaps TRBD1 (5 bases). Trimming pared 1 base from V and 0 bases from J, leaving 14 bases between. The CDR3 contains 17 residues. Germline values: CDR1 SNHLY, CDR2 FYNNEI. The CDR3 DNA reads TGTGCCAGCAGTGAAGGGCAGGGAACGTCTAGCACAGATACGCAGTATTTT. This gives the protein CASSEGQGTSSTDTQYF.

The CDR3 here is CASHRGDTQYF. The DNA for the CDR3 is TGTGCCAGCCACCGAGGGGATACGCAGTATTTT. The chain carries TRBV7-2 and TRBJ2-3, with TRBD2 as a possible D gene (5 bases). CDR3 length: 11 residues. The germline V gene encodes CDR1 SGHTA and CDR2 FQGNSA. V shed 8 bases and J shed 6 bases, with 9 bases lying between them.

V usage is TRBV7-8 and J usage is TRBJ2-4; 7 bases agree with TRBD1. V shed 3 bases, J shed 10 bases, and the junction held 9 bases outside the gene matches. This CDR3 has 14 residues. CDR1 and CDR2 from the germline V gene are SGHVS and FQNEAQ. The CDR3 here is CASSFSGQPSIQYF. The CDR3 DNA is TGTGCCAGCAGCTTCTCGGGACAGCCGTCTATTCAGTACTTC.

The chain uses TRBV28 and TRBJ2-6; D gene ambiguous. Per germline, CDR1 MDHEN and CDR2 SYDVKM. This CDR3 has 18 amino acids. V was clipped by 2 bases and J by 0 bases, with 14 bases between them. CDR3 loop: CASSLRKGRSSGANVLTF. The CDR3 bases are TGTGCCAGCAGTTTAAGAAAGGGTCGGAGCTCTGGGGCCAACGTCCTGACTTTC.

This clone occurred once. V usage is TRBV9 and J usage is TRBJ1-2, with TRBD1 identical over 7 bases. This CDR3 comprises 14 residues. The V gene's germline CDR1 is SGDLS and CDR2 YYNGEE. V lost 2 bases, J lost 3 bases, and 4 bases stayed unmatched. The CDR3: CASSVGTADYGYTF. Written as DNA, the CDR3 is TGTGCCAGCAGCGTGGGGACAGCTGACTATGGCTACACCTTC.

The gene calls are TRBV4-1 and TRBJ2-1; D might be TRBD2 (5 bases). Germline CDR1 reads MGHRA; CDR2 reads YSYEKL. Deletions cut 1 base from V and 7 bases from J, with 5 bases between. This CDR3 is built from 12 residues. The CDR3 DNA is TGCGCCAGCAGCCAAGCGGGGAATGAGCAGTTCTTC. Its protein is CASSQAGNEQFF.

The CDR3 DNA reads as TGTGCCGCCTGGGAAGGGTTTGAAGCTTTCTTT. Amino acid sequence: CAAWEGFEAFF. This chain connects TRBV6-1 to TRBJ1-1; no reliable D call. Trimming pared 11 bases from V and 7 bases from J, leaving 14 bases between. Germline-derived CDR1 and CDR2 are MNHNS and SASEGT. This CDR3 spans 11 amino acids.